This is a list of T cell receptor beta chains from one sample in a study of control samples from healthy donors and cancer patients. Clones were read by immunoSEQ multiplex PCR, and TCRdb kept only the in-frame ones, dropping some. The sample has tens of thousands of clones, 85% to 90% seen once; the top ten hold roughly 7.2%. Sequenced material: blood. The source of these receptors is a woman aged 60 to 75 in good health. CDR3s include the opening cysteine and the closing phenylalanine or tryptophan. The order of the fields is J gene, clone size, D gene, V gene, CDR3 DNA, CDR3 protein. A D gene is named only where the DNA matches it firmly. Expanded clones get a size class; other rows say once, few or many, or leave the size out.

J: TRBJ1-2; size: NA; D: NA; V: TRBV10-3; DNA: TGTGCCATCAGTGAGAAGGAGAGGACAGCGGTTTCCTATGGCTACACCTTC; CDR3: CAISEKERTAVSYGYTF
J: TRBJ2-7; size: few; D: NA; V: TRBV18; DNA: TGTGCCAGCTCACTCCGGGGCTACGAGCAGTACTTC; CDR3: CASSLRGYEQYF
J: TRBJ2-5; size: NA; D: NA; V: TRBV5-5; DNA: TGTGCCAGCAGCTTGGGGTGGGACGGGGCCCCCTTGCACTTC; CDR3: CASSLGWDGAPLHF
J: TRBJ1-1; size: NA; D: NA; V: TRBV7-9; DNA: TGTGCCAGCAGCTTTATGGACGGGGGGCATACTGAAGCTTTCTTT; CDR3: CASSFMDGGHTEAFF
J: TRBJ1-1; size: NA; D: TRBD1; V: TRBV5-1; DNA: TGCGCCAGCAGCCCGGTGACAGGGTCGAACACTGAAGCTTTCTTT; CDR3: CASSPVTGSNTEAFF
J: TRBJ1-2; size: NA; D: NA; V: TRBV19; DNA: TGTGCCAGTAGTCGGGACGTCCGCTATGGCTACACCTTC; CDR3: CASSRDVRYGYTF
J: TRBJ2-1; size: NA; D: TRBD2; V: TRBV7-9; DNA: TGTGCCAGCAGCCCAAAGTTCTGGACTAGCGGGAGTATCTATGAGCAGTTCTTC; CDR3: CASSPKFWTSGSIYEQFF
J: TRBJ2-7; size: NA; D: TRBD1; V: TRBV28; DNA: TGTGCCAGCAGTTTTCGACTCCCCCGGGACAGGGCGACCACCTACGAGCAGTACTTC; CDR3: CASSFRLPRDRATTYEQYF
J: TRBJ1-2; size: NA; D: NA; V: TRBV4-1; DNA: TGCGCCAGCAGCCAAGGCGGGGGCAGAAATGGCTACACCTTC; CDR3: CASSQGGGRNGYTF
J: TRBJ2-1; size: NA; D: TRBD2; V: TRBV28; DNA: TGTGCCAGCCTTCCCGGGACTAGCGGGAGGTACTCCTACAATGAGCAGTTCTTC; CDR3: CASLPGTSGRYSYNEQFF
J: TRBJ2-2; size: NA; D: TRBD2; V: TRBV10-3; DNA: TGTGCCATCAGTGATTGGAGGCTAGGTGGTCCAAGCGGGGATAACACCGGGGAGCTGTTTTTT; CDR3: CAISDWRLGGPSGDNTGELFF
J: TRBJ1-4; size: NA; D: TRBD1; V: TRBV25-1; DNA: TGTGCCAGCAGCGGACAGGGGGTCTTAGGGGAAAAACTGTTTTTT; CDR3: CASSGQGVLGEKLFF
J: TRBJ1-5; size: NA; D: TRBD1; V: TRBV10-2; DNA: TGCGCCAGCAGTGATTTGGAAGGGGGCCAAGGCAATCAGCCCCAGCATTTT; CDR3: CASSDLEGGQGNQPQHF
J: TRBJ1-5; size: NA; D: NA; V: TRBV4-2; DNA: TGTGCCAGCAGCCAAGCAGAAACTAATCAGCCCCAGCATTTT; CDR3: CASSQAETNQPQHF
J: TRBJ2-4; size: once; D: NA; V: TRBV10-1; DNA: TGCGCCAGCAGTGACCCAAGGGATGGCATTCAGTACTTC; CDR3: CASSDPRDGIQYF
J: TRBJ1-1; size: NA; D: NA; V: TRBV5-5; DNA: TGTGCCAGCAGCTTGGCCGCAAGGGAGGAGGCATTCTTT; CDR3: CASSLAAREEAFF
J: TRBJ2-3; size: NA; D: TRBD2; V: TRBV12-5; DNA: TGTGCTAGTGGTTTGTCGGGGGGGCTCGATACGCAGTATTTT; CDR3: CASGLSGGLDTQYF
J: TRBJ2-7; size: NA; D: NA; V: TRBV5-8; DNA: TGTGCCAGCACCTCCCGGGGGGCGCCCCACGAGCAGTACTTC; CDR3: CASTSRGAPHEQYF
J: TRBJ2-1; size: NA; D: TRBD2; V: TRBV6-5; DNA: TGTGCCAGCAGTTCGGGGACTAGCGGGAGATACAATGAGCAGTTCTTC; CDR3: CASSSGTSGRYNEQFF
J: TRBJ1-1; size: NA; D: NA; V: TRBV28; DNA: TGTGCCAGCAGTACCTGGGACTTTGTGAACACTGAAGCTTTCTTT; CDR3: CASSTWDFVNTEAFF
J: TRBJ1-3; size: NA; D: NA; V: TRBV4-3; DNA: TGCGCCAGCAGCCAAGATAGTGAGCGGGGAGGCACCATATATTTT; CDR3: CASSQDSERGGTIYF
J: TRBJ1-5; size: NA; D: TRBD1; V: TRBV19; DNA: TGTGCCAGTAGCCGGAGGACAGGGACGGATCAGCCCCAGCATTTT; CDR3: CASSRRTGTDQPQHF
J: TRBJ1-4; size: NA; D: NA; V: TRBV19; DNA: TGTGCCAGTAGTATCGCGGGGCGAGAAAAACTGTTTTTT; CDR3: CASSIAGREKLFF
J: TRBJ2-1; size: NA; D: TRBD2; V: TRBV7-7; DNA: TGTGCTAGCAGCTTGGGGACTAGCGGGGCAAATGAGCAGTTCTTC; CDR3: CASSLGTSGANEQFF
J: TRBJ1-1; size: NA; D: NA; V: TRBV5-5; DNA: TGTGCCAGCAGCTTGGCGGGTAGTGTGGAAGCTTTCTTT; CDR3: CASSLAGSVEAFF
J: TRBJ1-1; size: NA; D: NA; V: TRBV18; DNA: TGTGCCAGCTCACCATCTCCAGAGAACACTGAAGCTTTCTTT; CDR3: CASSPSPENTEAFF
J: TRBJ1-2; size: NA; D: NA; V: TRBV2; DNA: TGTGCCAGCAGTGAACAACAGGGCATGACGGGCTACACCTTC; CDR3: CASSEQQGMTGYTF
J: TRBJ2-1; size: few; D: NA; V: TRBV7-2; DNA: TGTGCCAGCAGCTTAGCGGGGTCCCGCAGTTGGTTCTTC; CDR3: CASSLAGSRSWFF
J: TRBJ2-5; size: once; D: NA; V: TRBV5-4; DNA: TGTGCCAGCAGCTTCCCGGGATCCCAAGAGACCCAGTACTTC; CDR3: CASSFPGSQETQYF
J: TRBJ2-1; size: NA; D: NA; V: TRBV7-3; DNA: TGTGCCAGCGGGAGGGGGACTTCCAGCTCCTACAATGAGCAGTTCTTC; CDR3: CASGRGTSSSYNEQFF
J: TRBJ1-5; size: NA; D: NA; V: TRBV5-1; DNA: TGCGCCAGCAGCTTGTTCGGGGGCTGGGATCAGCCCCAGCATTTT; CDR3: CASSLFGGWDQPQHF
J: TRBJ1-2; size: NA; D: TRBD1; V: TRBV28; DNA: TGTGCCAGCAGTTTCGGGGCAGGGGGCACGCCAATCTATGGCTACACCTTC; CDR3: CASSFGAGGTPIYGYTF
J: TRBJ2-4; size: NA; D: NA; V: TRBV2; DNA: TGTGCCAGCAGCCTCGGTAGACTAGCCAAAAACATTCAGTACTTC; CDR3: CASSLGRLAKNIQYF
J: TRBJ2-5; size: NA; D: TRBD1; V: TRBV6-5; DNA: TGTGCCAGCAATGCACAGGGGGAAGAGACCCAGTACTTC; CDR3: CASNAQGEETQYF
J: TRBJ1-2; size: NA; D: TRBD1; V: TRBV3-1/TRBV3-2; DNA: TGTGCCAGCAGCCAACCGGGACAGGTCTATGGCTACACCTTC; CDR3: CASSQPGQVYGYTF
J: TRBJ1-1; size: once; D: NA; V: TRBV11-2; DNA: TGTGCCAGCAGCTTAGTATTCGGGAGTTTAACTTTCTTT; CDR3: CASSLVFGSLTFF
J: TRBJ2-5; size: NA; D: NA; V: TRBV5-6; DNA: TGTGCCAGCAGCCTCACCGGGGCGTCTCAAGAGACCCAGTACTTC; CDR3: CASSLTGASQETQYF
J: TRBJ1-6; size: NA; D: NA; V: TRBV7-2; DNA: TGTGCCAGCAGCTTATCGGGGGGTTTCGCTTCACCCCTCCACTTT; CDR3: CASSLSGGFASPLHF
J: TRBJ1-2; size: NA; D: TRBD1; V: TRBV7-9; DNA: TGTGCCAGCAGCCCGGGGACAGCAAGGGATTTCTATGGCTACACCTTC; CDR3: CASSPGTARDFYGYTF
J: TRBJ2-3; size: NA; D: TRBD1; V: TRBV19; DNA: TGTGCCAGTAGTTCCCCGGGACAGAGGACAGATACGCAGTATTTT; CDR3: CASSSPGQRTDTQYF
J: TRBJ1-1; size: NA; D: NA; V: TRBV11-3; DNA: TGTGCCAGCAGCCGGGGGAGATCTGAAGCTTTCTTT; CDR3: CASSRGRSEAFF
J: TRBJ1-2; size: NA; D: TRBD1; V: TRBV10-3; DNA: TGTGCCATCAGAACACTCACCGGGACAGGGAATGGCTACACCTTC; CDR3: CAIRTLTGTGNGYTF
J: TRBJ1-4; size: NA; D: NA; V: TRBV29-1; DNA: TGCAGCGTTTTAGGGGGGGCGGGAGAAAAACTGTTTTTT; CDR3: CSVLGGAGEKLFF
J: TRBJ1-4; size: NA; D: TRBD1; V: TRBV18; DNA: TGTGCCAGCTCACGGGACAGGGCCGTAGGGACTAATGAAAAACTGTTTTTT; CDR3: CASSRDRAVGTNEKLFF
J: TRBJ1-4; size: NA; D: TRBD1; V: TRBV7-9; DNA: TGTGCCAGCAGCCCCCCGAGACAGGGCCTTAATGAAAAACTGTTTTTT; CDR3: CASSPPRQGLNEKLFF
J: TRBJ2-6; size: NA; D: NA; V: TRBV19; DNA: TGTGCCAGTAGCTATGGGGTGAGGGCCCCTGGGGCCAACGTCCTGACTTTC; CDR3: CASSYGVRAPGANVLTF
J: TRBJ1-2; size: NA; D: TRBD1; V: TRBV5-1; DNA: TGCGCCAGCAGCTTTACAGGGGACTATGGCTACACCTTC; CDR3: CASSFTGDYGYTF
J: TRBJ1-1; size: NA; D: NA; V: TRBV4-1; DNA: TGCGCCAGCAGCCGACTAAGGGGGATGAACACTGAAGCTTTCTTT; CDR3: CASSRLRGMNTEAFF
J: TRBJ1-2; size: NA; D: NA; V: TRBV20-1; DNA: TGCAGTGCAGACGGCCCCTATGGCTACACCTTC; CDR3: CSADGPYGYTF